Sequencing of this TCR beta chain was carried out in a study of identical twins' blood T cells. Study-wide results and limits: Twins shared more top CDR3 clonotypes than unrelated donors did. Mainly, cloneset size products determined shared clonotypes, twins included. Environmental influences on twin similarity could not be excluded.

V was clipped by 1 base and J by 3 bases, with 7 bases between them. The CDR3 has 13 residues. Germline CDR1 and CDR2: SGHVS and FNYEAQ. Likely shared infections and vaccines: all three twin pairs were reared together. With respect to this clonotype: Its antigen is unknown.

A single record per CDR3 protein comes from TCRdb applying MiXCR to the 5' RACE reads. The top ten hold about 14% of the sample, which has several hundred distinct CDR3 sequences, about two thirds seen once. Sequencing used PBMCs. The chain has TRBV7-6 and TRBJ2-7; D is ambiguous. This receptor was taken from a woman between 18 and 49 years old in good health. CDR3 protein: CASSLGDLYEQYF. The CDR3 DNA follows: TGTGCCAGCAGCTTAGGAGACCTCTACGAGCAGTACTTC.